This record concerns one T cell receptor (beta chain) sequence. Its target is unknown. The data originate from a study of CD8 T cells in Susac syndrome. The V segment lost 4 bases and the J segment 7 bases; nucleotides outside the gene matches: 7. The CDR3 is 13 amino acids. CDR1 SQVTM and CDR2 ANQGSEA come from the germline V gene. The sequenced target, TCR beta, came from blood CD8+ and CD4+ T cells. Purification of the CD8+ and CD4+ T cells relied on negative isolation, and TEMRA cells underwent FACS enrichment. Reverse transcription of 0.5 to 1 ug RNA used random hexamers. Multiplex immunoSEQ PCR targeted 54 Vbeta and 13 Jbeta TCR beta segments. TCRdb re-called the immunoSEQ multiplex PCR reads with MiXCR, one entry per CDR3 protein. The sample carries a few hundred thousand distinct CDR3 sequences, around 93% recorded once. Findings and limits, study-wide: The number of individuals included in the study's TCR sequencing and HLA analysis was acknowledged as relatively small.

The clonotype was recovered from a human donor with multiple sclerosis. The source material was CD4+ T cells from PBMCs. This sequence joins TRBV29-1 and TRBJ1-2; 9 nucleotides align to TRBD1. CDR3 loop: CSVGLTGGFGYTF. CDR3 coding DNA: TGCAGCGTTGGGTTAACAGGGGGCTTTGGCTACACCTTC.